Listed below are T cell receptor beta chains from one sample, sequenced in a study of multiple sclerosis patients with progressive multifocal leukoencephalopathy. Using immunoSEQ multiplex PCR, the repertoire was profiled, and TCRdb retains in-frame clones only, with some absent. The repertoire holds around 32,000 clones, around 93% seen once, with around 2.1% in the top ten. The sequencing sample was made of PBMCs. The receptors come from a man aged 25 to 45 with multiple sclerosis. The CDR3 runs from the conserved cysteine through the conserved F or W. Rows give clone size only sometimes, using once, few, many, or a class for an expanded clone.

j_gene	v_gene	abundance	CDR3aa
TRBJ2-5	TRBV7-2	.	CASSLAPSGKETQYF
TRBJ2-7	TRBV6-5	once	CASTPDSVPGEQYF
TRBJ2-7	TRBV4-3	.	CASSPGTSGRREQYF
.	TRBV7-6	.	CASSLAPGLAGVEQYF
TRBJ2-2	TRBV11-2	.	CASSDRGPRRLTGELFF
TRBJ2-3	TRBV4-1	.	CASSQDGSGRGDTQYF
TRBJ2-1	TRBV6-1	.	CASSALGGEQFF
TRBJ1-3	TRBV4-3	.	CASSPTGEDTIYF
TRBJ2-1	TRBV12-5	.	CASGLGGTGLYNEQFF
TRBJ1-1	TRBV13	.	CASSSPQRQGGNTEAFF
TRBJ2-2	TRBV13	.	CASSPVGGQSGELFF
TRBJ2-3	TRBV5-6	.	CASSLGTSWSTDTQYF
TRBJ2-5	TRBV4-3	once	CASSRTAGGGAETQYF
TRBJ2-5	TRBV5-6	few	CASSLDALPFGETQYF
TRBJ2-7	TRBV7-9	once	CASSPGEIYEQYF
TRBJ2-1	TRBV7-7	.	CASSLERGLEQFF
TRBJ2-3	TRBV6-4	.	CASSRTDGTDTQYF
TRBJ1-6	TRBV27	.	CASSGALHF
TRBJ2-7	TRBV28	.	CASSSWGLAGGPGEQYF
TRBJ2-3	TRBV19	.	CASSIGKWLDF
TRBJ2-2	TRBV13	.	CASSSENTGELFF
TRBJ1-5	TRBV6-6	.	CASSGQWNQPQHF
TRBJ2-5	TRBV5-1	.	CASSLGVGIVGETQYF
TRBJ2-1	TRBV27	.	CASSLLWTSGRAGNEQFF
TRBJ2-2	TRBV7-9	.	CAGTRTSGLYTGELFF
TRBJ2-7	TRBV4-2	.	CASSQVIGGRIYEQYF
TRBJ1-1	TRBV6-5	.	CASSYGGRYTEAFF
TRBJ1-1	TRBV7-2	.	CASSITGAVAFF
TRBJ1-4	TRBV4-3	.	CASSQVWDGVEKLFF
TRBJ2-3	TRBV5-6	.	CASSAGLHTDTQYF
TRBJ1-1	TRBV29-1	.	CSVDTGMNTEAFF
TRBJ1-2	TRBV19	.	CASRTGIGYTF
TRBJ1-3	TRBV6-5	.	CASSYGPGLGGNTIYF
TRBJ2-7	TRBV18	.	CASSPLFGDMESYEQYF
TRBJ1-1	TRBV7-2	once	CASSLAAGVNTEAFF
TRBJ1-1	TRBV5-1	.	CASSLEVTGGLNTEAFF
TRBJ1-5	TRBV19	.	CASSETRGVSGNQPQHF
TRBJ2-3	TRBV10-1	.	CASSERAFSISTDTQYF
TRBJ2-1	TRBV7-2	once	CASSSRLAGTHEQFF
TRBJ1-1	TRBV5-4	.	CASKGGMGTEAFF
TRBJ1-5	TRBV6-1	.	CASTPDSHQPQHF
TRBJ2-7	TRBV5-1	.	CASSPSGRPWLQYF
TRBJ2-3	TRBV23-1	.	CASSQCTVPTSTDTQYF
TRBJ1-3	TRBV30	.	CAWSAAPRGQGNTIYF
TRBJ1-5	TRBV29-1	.	CSVEKGGGAISLDQPQHF
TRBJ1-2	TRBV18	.	CASSPRTGGFNYGYTF
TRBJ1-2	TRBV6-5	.	CASSYDGSPNYGYTF
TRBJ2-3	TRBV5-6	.	CASSPVGGSWTDTQYF
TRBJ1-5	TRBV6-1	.	CASIKGQGAGQPQHF
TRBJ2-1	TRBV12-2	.	CASRLASGLAGYNEQFF
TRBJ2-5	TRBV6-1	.	CASSEGGSLGTQYF